This TCR beta chain comes out of a study of human T cells and chemical hapten exposure. Study in general: All through the roughly 24-week study, the scalp of each patient received diphenylcyclopropenone doses weekly.

TCRdb re-analysed the RACE reads in MiXCR, keeping a single row per CDR3 protein. Counted here are 35,000 to 45,000 distinct CDR3 sequences, more than 8.5% occurring once; the ten biggest clones make up 14% to 15%. Germline assignment: CDR1 DFQATT and CDR2 SNEGSKA (reference sequence). Unmatched junction bases numbered 6, after V lost 3 bases and J lost 5 bases. The CDR3 extends over 13 amino acids. Time point denoted: patch test 2, 6 weeks after DPC sensitization. Treatment in this sample: therapeutic diphenylcyclopropenone sensitization with weekly scalp DPC. The sample holds many counts of this clonotype.

The input for sequencing was whole blood, taken in connection with sensitization to the hapten diphenylcyclopropenone (DPC). The rearrangement uses TRBV20-1 and TRBJ2-7; 8 bases match TRBD1. This TCR came from a woman aged 40 to 50 with alopecia areata. Some clones in this sample may be carry-over from other donors' samples. For the CDR3, the DNA is TGCAGTGCTAGTCAGGGGGCAAGGAACGAGCAGTACTTC. Amino acid sequence: CSASQGARNEQYF.